A single T cell receptor beta chain is shown here with its context. While infection was still active, Seattle patients were enrolled and then followed longitudinally. Germline values: CDR1 MNHEY, CDR2 SVGAGI. This CDR3 is 13 amino acids long. Losses at the gene ends were 7 bases for V and 7 bases for J; bases not matched to a gene: 7. The sample belongs to a study of blood T cell repertoires in COVID-19. The overall study: Acute and convalescent COVID-19 specimens originated in the United States, Italy and Spain. In each case, the material was cDNA or gDNA derived from T cells, B-cell-depleted T cells, or PBMCs.

Under the authors' procedure: How many nucleated cells were present was estimated from reference gene primer amplification. TCRdb's table, derived via immunoSEQ multiplex PCR, lists solely in-frame clones and lacks some. That table supplies the V and J calls and clone size; D and trimming were determined from the DNA. The data show some 220,000 clones, about 82% seen once. Sequences were obtained from peripheral blood. The TCR originated in a woman aged 70-85 years with COVID-19, enrolled during active disease. The chain has TRBV6-5 and TRBJ1-2, with 9 bases lining up with TRBD1. The CDR3 coding sequence is TGTGCCAGCAATTTTGACAGGGGGGGTGGCTACACCTTC. It codes for CASNFDRGGGYTF.